The rows below give T cell receptor beta chains drawn from one sample of a study of early T cells in non-severe SARS-CoV-2 infection. Via MiXCR, TCRdb re-called the 5' RACE reads, giving one row per CDR3 protein. The table shows fewer than 40,000 distinct CDR3 sequences, with around 7% occurring only once. Sequencing was carried out using whole blood. These receptor sequences come from an adult who was a healthcare worker with PCR-confirmed SARS-CoV-2 infection or an uninfected control (not recorded which). Both conserved end residues are part of each CDR3. D genes are given only for firm matches. Clone size appears in some rows only: once, few, many, or a class for an expanded clone.

j_gene,abundance,d_gene,v_gene,CDR3nt,CDR3aa
TRBJ1-3,many,.,TRBV6-5,TGTGCCAGCAGTTACGGCGGGACTGGAAACACCATATATTTT,CASSYGGTGNTIYF
TRBJ2-7,many,.,TRBV27,TGTGCCAGCAGTTTATCCCGGGACACCTCCTACGAGCAGTACTTC,CASSLSRDTSYEQYF
TRBJ1-3,medium-sized,.,TRBV11-3,TGTGCCAGCAGCTTGGAGGGAAACACCATATATTTT,CASSLEGNTIYF
TRBJ2-7,once,.,TRBV28,TGTGCCAGCAGTTTTTTTGGGGGCGCCTACGAGCAGTACTTC,CASSFFGGAYEQYF
TRBJ1-5,.,.,TRBV25-1,TGTGCCAGCAGTGAATTGCAGGACCAACAGCCCCAGCATTTT,CASSELQDQQPQHF
TRBJ2-2,few,.,TRBV30,TGTGCCTGGAGTGTAAAGGTTCTCACCAACACCGGGGAGCTGTTTTTT,CAWSVKVLTNTGELFF
TRBJ2-2,many,.,TRBV6-2/TRBV6-3,TGTGCCAGCAGCTGGGGGCCCGGGGAGCTGTTTTTT,CASSWGPGELFF
TRBJ2-3,many,.,TRBV29-1,TGCAGCGTTGATCTGGGCACAGATACGCAGTATTTT,CSVDLGTDTQYF
TRBJ1-1,many,.,TRBV20-1,TGCAGTGCTCCATACGAGTGGGGGGCGAACACTGAAGCTTTCTTT,CSAPYEWGANTEAFF
TRBJ2-1,many,TRBD2,TRBV20-1,TGCAGTGCCTCCGCGGTCGAGCGGGAACTCGCGGGTGAGCAGTTCTTC,CSASAVERELAGEQFF
TRBJ2-2,medium-sized,.,TRBV12-3/TRBV12-4,TGTGCCAGCAGTCCGACTGGCGGGGAGCTGTTTTTT,CASSPTGGELFF
TRBJ2-7,.,.,TRBV29-1,TGCAGCGTTATTAGCGGCCCGACCTACGAGCAGTACTTC,CSVISGPTYEQYF
TRBJ2-1,many,.,TRBV7-2,TGTGCCAGCAGCTTAATGGCGTCCTACAATGAGCAGTTCTTC,CASSLMASYNEQFF
TRBJ2-3,.,.,TRBV28,TGTGCCAGCAGTCAACCGGGACAAAGAACAGATACGCAGTATTTT,CASSQPGQRTDTQYF
TRBJ2-3,many,.,TRBV7-7,TGTGCCAGCAGCTTATGGGTGACAGATACGCAGTATTTT,CASSLWVTDTQYF
TRBJ2-1,many,.,TRBV19,TGTGCCAGTAGCGACCAGTGGGCCTACAATGAGCAGTTCTTC,CASSDQWAYNEQFF
TRBJ1-1,medium-sized,.,TRBV7-3,TGTGCCAGCAGCTTAGGGGGAGACACTGAAGCTTTCTTT,CASSLGGDTEAFF
TRBJ1-2,.,TRBD1,TRBV7-2,TGTGCCAGCAGCTTAGGACAGGGGGCGTCCGGCTACACCTTC,CASSLGQGASGYTF
TRBJ1-1,many,.,TRBV30,TGTGCCTGGAGCCCGGGACCCCGGACTGAAGCTTTCTTT,CAWSPGPRTEAFF
TRBJ1-2,many,TRBD1,TRBV24-1,TGTGCCACCAGGGACAGGGAATTGGACTATGGCTACACCTTC,CATRDRELDYGYTF
TRBJ2-3,many,TRBD2,TRBV27,TGTGCCAGCAGTTTTCTGGCGGGAGGGCCGGGCACAGATACGCAGTATTTT,CASSFLAGGPGTDTQYF
TRBJ2-2,few,.,TRBV7-9,TGTGCCAGCAGCAGGAGGGCGACCGGGGAGCTGTTTTTT,CASSRRATGELFF
TRBJ2-3,few,TRBD2,TRBV2,TGTGCCAGCAGCCGCAGGAAAGAGCGGGAGATAAGGACAGATACGCAGTATTTT,CASSRRKEREIRTDTQYF
TRBJ1-1,many,TRBD1,TRBV28,TGTGCCAGCAGCACCTCCGGACAGGGCCTGAACACTGAAGCCTTCTTT,CASSTSGQGLNTEAFF
TRBJ2-2,many,.,TRBV10-2,TGCGCCAGCAGCCGGACCGGGGCCAGTACCGGGGAGCTGTTTTTT,CASSRTGASTGELFF
TRBJ2-5,many,TRBD1,TRBV11-2,TGTGCCAGCAGTTCTGGGACAGGGAGTCGCGAGACCCAGTACTTC,CASSSGTGSRETQYF
TRBJ2-2,few,TRBD2,TRBV12-3/TRBV12-4,TGTGCCAGCAAGGGACTAGCGGGAGGCTTCACCGGGGAGCTGTTTTTT,CASKGLAGGFTGELFF
TRBJ2-1,many,TRBD2,TRBV7-6,TGTGCCAGCAGCTCCCTCGAAGCGGGAGCATGGAATGAGCAGTTCTTC,CASSSLEAGAWNEQFF
TRBJ2-1,few,.,TRBV6-2/TRBV6-3,TGTGCCAGCAGCTTCGGATCCGGGACTCACCTTTACAATGAGCAGTTCTTC,CASSFGSGTHLYNEQFF
TRBJ2-3,few,.,TRBV2,TGTGCCAGCACTGGTCAGGTACTACGCACAGATACGCAGTATTTT,CASTGQVLRTDTQYF
TRBJ2-5,few,TRBD1,TRBV6-5,TGTGCCAGCAGAGCCCAGGGGGCCCGGGAGACCCAGTACTTC,CASRAQGARETQYF
TRBJ2-1,many,TRBD1,TRBV18,TGTGCCAGCTCACCGCCACAGGGGGCCACAGACTACAATGAGCAGTTCTTC,CASSPPQGATDYNEQFF
TRBJ2-7,.,.,TRBV5-4,TGTGCCAGCAGCTCGAGCGGGGACATCTACGAGCAGTACTTC,CASSSSGDIYEQYF
TRBJ2-5,.,TRBD2,TRBV7-2,TGTGCCGGCAGCTTAACCGGGACTAGCGGGAAAGAGACCCAGTACTTC,CAGSLTGTSGKETQYF
TRBJ1-1,many,TRBD1,TRBV11-2,TGTGCCAGCAGCTCACAGGGGGCGAACACTGAAGCTTTCTTT,CASSSQGANTEAFF
TRBJ2-3,many,.,TRBV7-6,TGTGCCAGCTCCAATACAGGGAACACAGATACGCAGTATTTT,CASSNTGNTDTQYF
TRBJ1-2,medium-sized,.,TRBV29-1,TGCAGCGTTGATTGGGGTGACTATGGCTACACCTTC,CSVDWGDYGYTF
TRBJ2-1,many,.,TRBV28,TGTGCCAGCAGCCTGCCCGGTTCCTACAATGAGCAGTTCTTC,CASSLPGSYNEQFF
TRBJ2-3,many,TRBD2,TRBV7-3,TGTGCCAGCAGCTTAACCCCTCTAGCGGGAGGGGATACGCAGTATTTT,CASSLTPLAGGDTQYF
TRBJ2-3,.,.,TRBV6-4,TGTGCCAGCAGTGAACGCATAGGAGACCCAGATACGCAGTATTTT,CASSERIGDPDTQYF
TRBJ2-5,few,.,TRBV6-6,TGTGCCAGCACAGGGGTGGGAGAGACCCAGTACTTC,CASTGVGETQYF
TRBJ1-1,many,.,TRBV5-1,TGCGCCAGCAGCTCCACGGGTTCCGACACTGAAGCTTTCTTT,CASSSTGSDTEAFF
TRBJ1-6,many,.,TRBV20-1,TGCAGTGCTAGAGGGGAAAGCTCCTATAATTCACCCCTCCACTTT,CSARGESSYNSPLHF
TRBJ2-7,many,TRBD2,TRBV20-1,TGCAGTGCTAGACTTATAGCGGGAGTAGGGGAGCAGTACTTC,CSARLIAGVGEQYF
TRBJ1-1,medium-sized,.,TRBV29-1,TGCAGCGTTGAAAGAGCTTTCTTT,CSVERAFF
TRBJ2-7,.,TRBD2,TRBV11-2,TGTGCCAGCAGCTCCCCGGGGTTAGCGGGCTCGTACGAGCAGTACTTC,CASSSPGLAGSYEQYF
TRBJ2-7,few,.,TRBV2,TGTGCCAGCAGCGCAAGCGCTACCTACGAGCAGTACTTC,CASSASATYEQYF
TRBJ2-7,.,.,TRBV6-1,TGTGCCAGCAGGGGCGTCTACGAGCAGTACTTC,CASRGVYEQYF
TRBJ2-3,.,TRBD2,TRBV2,TGTGCCAGCAGTGAACTCGGGGGGGGCCCCACAGATACGCAGTATTTT,CASSELGGGPTDTQYF
TRBJ2-1,many,.,TRBV28,TGTGCCAGCAGTTATGGAGTATCCTTGACCTACAATGAGCAGTTCTTC,CASSYGVSLTYNEQFF